This TCR beta chain is from a study of metastatic and nonmetastatic thyroid tumors. As for the study in general: Repertoires from blood and tumor or nodule tissue of malignant and benign thyroid patients were compared. Notes on the study in general: Relative to benign nodules, malignant thyroid tumors were reportedly characterized by significantly elevated TCR beta diversity in blood and tumor.

Each patient came to thyroid surgery without any prior treatment (of any kind). Germline V gene data show CDR1 as SGHAT and CDR2 as FQNNGV. V lost 1 base and J 3 bases, leaving 6 bases between the germline ends. CDR3 length: 13 amino acids. The authors' processing: Clinicopathological groups of papillary thyroid cancer showed CDR3 differences that were used to build a distant-metastasis classifier. TCRdb reanalyzed the PCR reads via MiXCR. The authors' filters were not applied to this entry. The repertoire holds tens of thousands of clones, with 15% to 20% as singletons. This clone was counted many times. Antigen: not known.

This rearrangement joins TRBV11-2 to TRBJ1-1; D gene uncertain. The TCR originated in a female donor with papillary thyroid cancer or a benign thyroid nodule (not recorded which). Some clones in this sample may be carry-over from other donors' samples. Sample: blood. The CDR3 region has the DNA TGTGCCAGCAGCTTAGTACGAGACACTGAAGCTTTCTTT. It specifies CASSLVRDTEAFF.